This TCR beta chain is from a study of shared clonotypes between healthy human individuals. A CD45RA-negative memory subset and a CD45RA+ naive subset were separated from the CD4+ cells. For sorted subsets, about 190 ng DNA per replicate equaled roughly 29,000 T cell genomes. The data were produced by immunoSEQ multiplex PCR, yet TCRdb's version contains in-frame clones alone and is incomplete. This sample carries 2 million to 2.5 million clones, roughly 92% of them seen once, and the ten largest clones take roughly 0.34%. Whole-study findings and limits: It was observed that 5% to 6.5% of naive CD4 clonotypes were shared across a handful of donors.

Worth noting for this clone: The target antigen is unknown.

The germline gives CDR1 ENHRY, CDR2 SYGVKD. V was pared by 4 bases and J by 2 bases, with 14 bases between. This CDR3 contains 16 residues. The receptor comes from a man between 18 and 29 years old in good health. Some clones in this sample may be carry-over from other donors' samples. Sequenced material: naive CD4+ T cells from PBMCs. Described subset: CD45RA+ positively selected. The chain is built from TRBV10-3 and TRBJ2-2; no clear D. The CDR3 is CAISGPTDTNTGELFF. The CDR3 DNA is TGTGCCATCAGTGGACCAACTGATACTAACACCGGGGAGCTGTTTTTT.